This T cell receptor beta chain was retrieved from a study of spatial heterogeneity in lung cancer (dated by TCRdb to about 2019). Study-wide context: More beta-chain than alpha-chain transcripts were consistently detected, likely reflecting higher beta-chain transcript abundance. A strong correlation was found between TCR transcript counts in tumor regions and a T cell transcriptional module score from matched bulk RNA-seq. In the raw uncorrected reads, each unique combination of TCR and UMI appeared more than ten times on average. In non-small cell lung cancer, the study quantitatively compared TCR alpha and beta repertoires across several tumor regions, matched nontumor lung, and blood. Nonsynonymous mutation counts, determined by whole-exome sequencing of tumor tissue, were related to TCR repertoire features. Both alpha and beta chains were TCR-sequenced in around 220 tumor regions, about 64 matched nontumor lung samples and over 55 PBMC samples obtained at surgery.

General study outcomes and caveats: Additional single-cell paired TCR alpha and beta sequencing was considered necessary to confirm, at a functional level, the hypothesis that regional TCRs recognize regional mutations. TCR-seq coverage of tumor T cells was estimated to be only roughly 7.3% for alpha chains and more than 11% for beta chains. The tumor nonsynonymous mutation count correlated with the number of expanded alpha and beta TCRs within the tumor. The count of ubiquitous expanded TCRs correlated with the count of ubiquitous nonsynonymous mutations, and the count of regional expanded TCRs correlated with the count of regional nonsynonymous mutations.

The library was prepared using 5' RACE. TCRdb records NextSeq 500 as the sequencer. The TCR library protocol attached a unique molecular identifier to each TCR cDNA molecule to allow correction of PCR and sequencing errors. Processing in the source paper ran as follows. TCR identification, UMI-based error correction and CDR3 extraction were performed with Decombinator tools. Expanded TCRs were defined as those above a frequency of 2 per 1,000, corresponding to the top 1% of the tumor frequency distribution. Expanded tumor TCRs were classed as regional if statistically deemed absent (corrected P<0.05) from at least one tumor region, otherwise ubiquitous. Renyi diversity was calculated using the R vegan package after each repertoire was subsampled 100 times to 5,000 TCRs. CDR3 similarity networks were built from amino acid triplet string-kernel similarity, with CDR3s being connected when pairwise similarity was above 0.82. The public reads were run again by TCRdb, first through fastp at Q25 and then through MiXCR, and only productive beta chains were kept. Every distinct CDR3 protein forms one entry, paired with its most common genes and DNA. V and J calls and clone size were set by TCRdb, not the authors. This sample has fewer than 15,000 distinct CDR3 sequences in its table, and about 4% of those were observed once. Approximately 8.5% of the sample lies in the top ten.

In the case of this clonotype: What this receptor recognizes is not known. A much larger clone differs from this one at a single base, so this may be a read error.

The germline V gene (reference sequence) provides CDR1 SEHNR and CDR2 FQNEAQ. The CDR3, from cysteine to phenylalanine, totals 15 residues. Only CDR3 DNA is held: 45 bases, read in frame from base 1. The sample's time point label, in plain terms: sample taken at primary tumor resection. The donors were about 71 patients from the lung TRACERx cohort who had early-stage, untreated non-small cell lung cancer. For TCR sequencing, whole RNA was extracted from tumor and nontumor lung tissue, or from cryopreserved PBMC samples, and no cell sorting was done. Only patients with enough RNA available from two or more tumor regions were chosen for TCR sequencing. Before selection, tumor and adjacent nontumor lung specimens were reviewed by a lung pathologist.

The origin of this receptor is a male donor with early-stage non-small cell lung cancer. The rearranged segments are TRBV7-9 and TRBJ2-7, with 9 bases matching TRBD2. Sequenced material: lung tumor tissue, taken at surgery. The DNA sequence follows: TGTGGCAGCAGCTTATTGACTAGCGGCACCTACGAGCAGTACTTC. This encodes CGSSLLTSGTYEQYF.